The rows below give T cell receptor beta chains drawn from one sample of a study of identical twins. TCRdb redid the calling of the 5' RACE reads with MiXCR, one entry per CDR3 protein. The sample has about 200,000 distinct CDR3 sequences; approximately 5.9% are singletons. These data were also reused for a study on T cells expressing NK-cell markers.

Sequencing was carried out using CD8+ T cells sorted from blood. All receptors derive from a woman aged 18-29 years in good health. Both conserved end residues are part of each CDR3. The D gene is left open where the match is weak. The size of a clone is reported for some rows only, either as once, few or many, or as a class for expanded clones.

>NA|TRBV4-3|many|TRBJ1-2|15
TGCGCCAGCAGCCCCCCCATGGCTGGTAGCTATGGCTACACCTTC
CASSPPMAGSYGYTF
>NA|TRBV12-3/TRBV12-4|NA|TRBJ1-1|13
TGTGCCAGCTACGCCGGGACGTACACTGAAGCTTTCTTT
CASYAGTYTEAFF
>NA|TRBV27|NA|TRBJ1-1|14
TGTGCCAGCAGTTTTTCGGGGGATCACACTGAAGCTTTCTTT
CASSFSGDHTEAFF
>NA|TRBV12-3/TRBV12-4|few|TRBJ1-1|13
TGTGCCAGCAGTTTCGGGCCATCCCGGAGGGCTTTCTTT
CASSFGPSRRAFF
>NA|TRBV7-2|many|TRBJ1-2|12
TGTGCCAGCAGCTCCTGGACGTGGGGCTACACCTTC
CASSSWTWGYTF
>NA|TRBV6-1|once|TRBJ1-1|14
TGTGCCAGCAGCCCCGGGCTCCTCTGCACTGAAGCTTTCTTT
CASSPGLLCTEAFF
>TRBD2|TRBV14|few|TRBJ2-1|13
TGTGCCAGCAGCCAAACTAGCGCTAATGAGCAGTTCTTC
CASSQTSANEQFF
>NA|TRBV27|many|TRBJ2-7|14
TGTGCCAGCAGAAGGGGGGACAGAGCCTACGAGCAGTACTTC
CASRRGDRAYEQYF
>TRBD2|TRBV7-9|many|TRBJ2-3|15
TGTGCCAGCAGCTTAGTCACTAGCGGGAGTACTACGCAGTATTTT
CASSLVTSGSTTQYF
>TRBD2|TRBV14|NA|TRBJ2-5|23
TGTGCCAGCAGCCAAGAGTTTCCCGCGACTAGCGGGGTACTAGTGTGGGGTCAAGAGACCCAGTACTTC
CASSQEFPATSGVLVWGQETQYF
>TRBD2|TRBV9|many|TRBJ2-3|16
TGTGCCAGCACCCCTTCCGGGACTACACCTTTGAATACGCAGTATTTT
CASTPSGTTPLNTQYF
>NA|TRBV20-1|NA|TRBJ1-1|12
TGCGGGAGCAGAACCTGGAACACTGAAGCTTTCTTT
CGSRTWNTEAFF